These 30 T cell receptor beta chains were sequenced from one sample in a study of T cell repertoires in aging, cancer and after chemotherapy. The template was genomic DNA from peripheral blood, not RNA. TRB rearrangements spanning V, D and J were amplified using mixed TRB-A/B primers. TCRdb redid the calling of the multiplex PCR reads with MiXCR, one entry per CDR3 protein. Among about 3,100 distinct CDR3 sequences listed, more than 30% were seen once. Sequenced material: blood. The receptors were gathered from a human donor in good health.

This clonotype has a handful of counts. The chain links TRBV18 to TRBJ1-2; D remains unclear. The CDR3 runs 14 residues. The germline gives CDR1 KGHSH, CDR2 LQKENI. Deletions cut 3 bases from V and 4 bases from J, with 12 bases between. CDR3 bases: TGTGCCAGCTCACCTGGGAGGGCCTCCTATGGCTACACCTTC. Its translation is CASSPGRASYGYTF.

A single count supports this clonotype. V usage is TRBV6-5 and J usage is TRBJ1-5; 7 bases fit TRBD1. The CDR3 contains 17 residues. V lost 8 bases, J lost 0 bases, and 13 bases stayed unmatched. Germline V lookup: CDR1 MNHEY, CDR2 SVGAGI. The CDR3, as DNA: TGTGCCAGCTCCCCGATGCGGACAGGAAATAGCAATCAGCCCCAGCATTTT. Protein product: CASSPMRTGNSNQPQHF.

This clonotype was picked up a small number of times. CDR3 residues: CASSRGAGRANYEQYV. As DNA, the CDR3 is TGTGCCAGCAGCAGGGGAGCGGGGCGCGCCAACTACGAGCAGTACGTC. The J gene is TRBJ2-7, the V gene TRBV5-6; TRBD2 matches 7 bases. Germline lookup yields CDR1 SGHDT and CDR2 YYEEEE. The CDR3 sequence is 16 residues long. The trim removed 4 bases at V and 3 bases at J, leaving 13 bases unmatched.

The chain recombines TRBV12-3 or TRBV12-4 with TRBJ1-2; D not resolved. The CDR3 sequence is 12 residues long. V shed 4 bases and J shed 4 bases, with 7 bases lying between them. The CDR3 here is CASSSGGYGYTF. Here the CDR3 DNA reads TGTGCCAGCAGTTCCGGTGGCTATGGCTACACCTTC.

This clonotype was recorded once. An end of the junction differs from the germline gene, which may be a read error. This chain uses TRBV18 with TRBJ1-6; possibly TRBD1 for D (5 bases). CDR3 length: 14 amino acids. Germline V CDR1 and CDR2: KGHSH, LQKENI. The CDR3 here is CASSHRSSNSPLHF. CDR3 bases: TGTGCCAGCTCACACAGGTCCTCTAATTCACCCCTCCACTTT.

About this clonotype itself: A junction boundary mismatches the germline segment, possibly from a read error. J is TRBJ2-2 and V is TRBV30; D could derive from TRBD1 or TRBD2 (6 bases each). The CDR3 covers 15 residues. Germline loops: CDR1 GTSNPN, CDR2 SVGIG (reference sequence). The DNA for the CDR3 is TGTGCCTGGGGTGTAGGGGGAGGGAACACCGGGGAGCTGTTTTTT. It is translated as CAWGVGGGNTGELFF. Together with reference TRBV30 and TRBJ2-2, the CDR3 gives the full variable domain: SQTIHQWPATLVQPVGSPLSLECTVEGTSNPNLYWYRQAAGRGLQLLFYSVGIGQISSEVPQNLSASRPQDRQFILSSKKLLLSDSGFYLCAWGVGGGNTGELFFGEGSRLTVL.

By proportion, this clonotype is medium-sized (0.01 to 0.1%). The chain recombines TRBV18 with TRBJ2-2; maybe TRBD2 (6 bases). In germline, CDR1 is KGHSH, CDR2 LQKENI. The CDR3 totals 13 residues. V lost 3 bases and J 7 bases, leaving 9 bases between the germline ends. The CDR3 region has the DNA TGTGCCAGCTCACCCAGGAGGGTCGGGGAGCTGTTTTTT. Protein sequence: CASSPRRVGELFF.

The CDR3, as DNA: TGTGCCAGCAGTCTCTCCCCGACAGGGGTTCAGCCCCAGCATTTT. This codes for CASSLSPTGVQPQHF. This chain uses TRBV27 with TRBJ1-5; TRBD1 matches at 8 bases. The V gene end was trimmed by 5 bases and the J gene end by 6 bases; junction bases not matched to a gene: 9. This CDR3 has 15 residues. Germline V CDR1 and CDR2: MNHEY, SMNVEV (reference sequence).

In its sample, this clonotype ranks as medium-sized (0.01 to 0.1%). The chain has TRBV29-1 and TRBJ2-5, with a weak D call TRBD1 (6 bases). Looked up from germline, CDR1 is SQVTM and CDR2 is ANQGSEA. Trimming cost V 7 bases and J 5 bases, with 14 bases left between them. The CDR3 sequence is 12 residues long. The CDR3 DNA reads TGCAGCGCCTCAGGGGCCAGGGAGACCCAGTACTTC. Protein sequence: CSASGARETQYF.

This chain links TRBV30 with TRBJ1-6, with TRBD1 matching over 8 bases. Germline lookup yields CDR1 GTSNPN and CDR2 SVGIG (reference sequence). With V trimmed by 3 bases and J by 9 bases, 10 bases remained unmatched. The CDR3 has 15 residues. DNA of the CDR3: TGTGCCTGGAGCGCACGGGACAGGTCCTTTTCACCCCTCCACTTT. This gives the protein CAWSARDRSFSPLHF.

V gene TRBV18 combines with J gene TRBJ1-1, with D maybe TRBD1 (6 bases). This CDR3 comprises 18 residues. Germline V gene data show CDR1 as KGHSH and CDR2 as LQKENI. Trimming shortened V by 1 base and J by 4 bases, and 22 bases separated the two germline ends. The CDR3 bases are TGTGCCAGCTCACCACGAGGGCAGGGAGGTGGGGGCGGCACTGAAGCTTTCTTT. It encodes CASSPRGQGGGGGTEAFF.

This clonotype appeared a few times. V and J are TRBV13 and TRBJ2-1, with a possible D match to TRBD2 (6 bases). Germline V gives CDR1 PRHDT, CDR2 FYEKMQ (reference sequence). Trimming cost V 5 bases and J 6 bases, with 23 bases left between them. This CDR3 is built from 17 residues. CDR3 loop: CASSIRTGDPGINEQFF. Written as DNA, the CDR3 is TGTGCCAGCAGCATAAGGACGGGAGATCCTGGAATCAATGAGCAGTTCTTC.

This clonotype was picked up a small number of times. V is TRBV6-2 or TRBV6-3 and J is TRBJ2-2, with a possible D match to TRBD1 (6 bases). This CDR3 has 12 residues. Germline assignment: CDR1 MNHEY and CDR2 SVGEGT. Trimming pared 5 bases from V and 6 bases from J, leaving 7 bases between. CDR3 nucleotide sequence: TGTGCCAGCAGTAGACAGGCCGGGGAGCTGTTTTTT. It specifies CASSRQAGELFF.

This clonotype was detected a few times. V usage is TRBV18 and J usage is TRBJ1-2; 9 bases line up with TRBD1. The V gene's germline CDR1 is KGHSH and CDR2 LQKENI. The CDR3 is 16 residues long. V lost 1 base, J lost 8 bases, and 11 bases stayed unmatched. The CDR3 region has the DNA TGTGCCAGCTCACCACAACGAGAGGACAGGGGTAAAGGCTACACCTTC. Protein: CASSPQREDRGKGYTF.

J is TRBJ2-1 and V is TRBV6-1; TRBD1 is a possible D gene (5 bases). Germline lookup yields CDR1 MNHNS and CDR2 SASEGT. Trimming took 8 bases from V and 7 from J, leaving 15 bases between them. CDR3 length equals 13 residues. The CDR3 here is CASEETEKNEQFF. Here the CDR3 DNA reads TGTGCCAGCGAAGAGACAGAAAAAAATGAGCAGTTCTTC.

This clonotype was seen more than once but under ten times. The chain is built from TRBV10-3 and TRBJ2-1, with D hard to call. The CDR3 sequence is 13 residues long. Trimming removed 5 bases from V and 0 bases from J, with 5 bases in between. Germline V gives CDR1 ENHRY, CDR2 SYGVKD. The CDR3 sequence: CAISSVSYNEQFF. The CDR3 coding sequence is TGTGCCATCAGTAGCGTCTCCTACAATGAGCAGTTCTTC.

The chain carries TRBV11-3 and TRBJ2-3; D ambiguous. CDR1 is SGHNT, CDR2 YENEEA, per germline. The CDR3 loop spans 15 amino acids. The V end was cut by 5 bases, the J end by 1 base, with 13 bases between. The DNA for the CDR3 is TGTGCCAGCAGCCCATCCCGAGTCCGCACAGATACGCAGTATTTT. Its translation: CASSPSRVRTDTQYF.

The J gene is TRBJ2-4, the V gene TRBV6-2 or TRBV6-3; the D is unclear. V shed 7 bases and J shed 8 bases, with 18 bases lying between them. From germline, CDR1 is MNHEY and CDR2 SVGEGT. The CDR3 is 14 amino acids. The CDR3 loop reads CASTPLHRSDIQYF. CDR3 nucleotides: TGTGCCAGCACCCCCCTGCATAGGAGTGACATTCAGTACTTC.

The V and J genes are TRBV19 and TRBJ2-5; no clear D gene. The CDR3 consists of 11 residues. Trimming removed 5 bases at V and 2 bases at J, with 3 bases between. CDR1 LNHDA and CDR2 SQIVND come from the germline V gene (reference sequence). CDR3 nucleotide sequence: TGTGCCAGTAGTGAACAAGAGACCCAGTACTTC. It specifies CASSEQETQYF.

A few counts support this clonotype. The V call is TRBV12-3 or TRBV12-4, the J call TRBJ2-3; D is unresolved. V was cut by 2 bases and J by 2 bases, with 8 bases left in between. There are 14 residues in the CDR3. Here the CDR3 reads CASSLLETTDTQYF. The CDR3 DNA reads TGTGCCAGCAGTTTACTCGAGACCACAGATACGCAGTATTTT.

This clonotype appeared a single time. V and J are TRBV6-1 and TRBJ2-5; tentative D call: TRBD1 (6 bases). Germline CDR1 reads MNHNS; CDR2 reads SASEGT. The CDR3 is made up of 14 amino acids. The V end lost 6 bases, the J end lost 7 bases, and 18 bases lay between the germline ends. CDR3 amino acids: CASRQGSGAGTQYF. In nucleotides, the CDR3 is TGTGCCAGCAGGCAGGGGTCCGGGGCGGGGACCCAGTACTTC.

This clonotype has just a few counts. V and J are TRBV18 and TRBJ1-5; D remains unclear. The CDR3 has 13 residues. Germline V lookup: CDR1 KGHSH, CDR2 LQKENI. V was trimmed by 2 bases and J by 8 bases, leaving 10 bases between them. For the CDR3, the DNA is TGTGCCAGCTCACCAGGGTTAAGCGAGCCCCAGCATTTT. Protein: CASSPGLSEPQHF.

This clonotype turned up a few times. The V gene is TRBV10-3, the J gene TRBJ1-5; D is unresolved. Per the germline V gene, CDR1 is ENHRY and CDR2 is SYGVKD. The V end was cut by 2 bases, the J end by 1 base, with 0 bases between. The CDR3 is made up of 12 amino acids. CDR3 amino acids: CAISESNQPQHF. Written as DNA, the CDR3 is TGTGCCATCAGTGAGAGCAATCAGCCCCAGCATTTT.

The V call is TRBV18, the J call TRBJ1-6, with 7 bases lining up with TRBD1. The CDR3 runs to 14 residues. Germline CDR1 reads KGHSH; CDR2 reads LQKENI. Unmatched junction bases numbered 2, after V lost 4 bases and J lost 5 bases. The CDR3 coding sequence is TGTGCCAGCTCACGGGACAGTCATAATTCACCCCTCCACTTT. This codes for CASSRDSHNSPLHF.

The chain carries TRBV27 and TRBJ1-1, with D perhaps matching TRBD1 (5 bases). CDR1 is MNHEY, CDR2 SMNVEV, per germline (reference sequence). Trimming pared 2 bases from V and 4 bases from J, leaving 11 bases between. CDR3 length equals 14 residues. Here the CDR3 reads CASSLGWGPTEAFF. For the CDR3, the DNA is TGTGCCAGCAGTTTAGGGTGGGGACCCACTGAAGCTTTCTTT.

V gene TRBV6-2 or TRBV6-3 combines with J gene TRBJ2-7; TRBD1 matches 7 bases. J gave up 5 bases and V 2 bases, and 15 bases lay outside the gene matches. The CDR3 length is 17 residues. From germline, CDR1 is MNHEY and CDR2 SVGEGT. This CDR3 is CASSYLKLQGFGNEQYF. As DNA, the CDR3 is TGTGCCAGCAGTTACCTTAAACTACAGGGGTTTGGCAACGAGCAGTACTTC.

This chain connects TRBV7-9 to TRBJ2-3; 8 nucleotides match TRBD1. This CDR3 has 16 residues. Germline V CDR1 and CDR2: SEHNR, FQNEAQ (reference sequence). V gave up 4 bases and J gave up 2 bases; unmatched junction bases: 8. CDR3 in DNA: TGTGCCAGCAGCTCTACCCGGGACAGGCACACAGATACGCAGTATTTT. Protein product: CASSSTRDRHTDTQYF.

By sample share, this clonotype is medium-sized. The chain links TRBV6-5 to TRBJ2-2; D is possibly TRBD2 (6 bases). V lost 7 bases and J lost 5, with 20 bases in between. The CDR3 is 16 amino acids. Germline assignment: CDR1 MNHEY and CDR2 SVGAGI. CDR3 in DNA: TGTGCCAGCACCTACCGCGGGACTGGAGCGACCGGGGAGCTGTTTTTT. It translates to CASTYRGTGATGELFF.

In its sample, this clonotype was seen a few times. This chain links TRBV11-3 with TRBJ2-1, with D unresolved. The CDR3 totals 15 residues. Germline values: CDR1 SGHNT, CDR2 YENEEA. V dropped 4 bases and J dropped 0 bases, with 10 bases sitting between them. The CDR3 bases are TGTGCCAGCAGCTCCAGCCCCAGCTCCTACAATGAGCAGTTCTTC. It yields the protein CASSSSPSSYNEQFF. The complete variable domain, with remaining parts taken from reference TRBV11-3 and TRBJ2-1, reads EAGVVQSPRYKIIEKKQPVAFWCNPISGHNTLYWYLQNLGQGPELLIRYENEEAVDDSQLPKDRFSAERLKGVDSTLKIQPAELGDSAVYLCASSSSPSSYNEQFFGPGTRLTVL.

This chain uses TRBV6-1 with TRBJ1-3, with no clear D. The length of the CDR3 is 15 residues. Germline CDR1 reads MNHNS; CDR2 reads SASEGT. V was cut by 5 bases and J by 4 bases, with 15 bases left in between. The CDR3 region has the DNA TGTGCCAGCAGTTCCGCGGACGCTTCGGGAAACACCATATATTTT. It encodes CASSSADASGNTIYF.